This T cell receptor beta chain is drawn from a study of graft-versus-host responses after intestinal transplantation. Across the whole study: Recipients were all induced with anti-thymocyte globulin, then given tacrolimus and steroids for about three years. Study-wide results and caveats: Allografts carried high graft-versus-host to host-versus-graft clonal ratios in patients having graft-donor T cell macrochimerism. The recipient marrow held GvH clones, and some of them showed up first in ileum or blood.

Germline CDR1 is SGDLS and CDR2 is YYNGEE. CDR3 length: 14 residues. Trimming cost V 4 bases and J 4 bases, with 12 bases left between them. This table comes from immunoSEQ multiplex PCR, and its TCRdb copy is limited to in-frame clones, with some not included. The profile shows about 64,000 clones, roughly 90% of them singletons. Turning to this clone: What it binds is unknown.

The sequencing used unstimulated CD8+ T cells sorted from spleen or lymph node cells, collected before transplant. The J gene is TRBJ1-3, the V gene TRBV9; D unclear. This TCR came from a human donor who was the organ donor for an intestinal transplant. As DNA, the CDR3 is TGTGCCAGCAGCATGAGGGCTCAAGGAAACACCATATATTTT. Its protein product is CASSMRAQGNTIYF.